These 25 T cell receptor beta chains share one sample of origin, sequenced in a study of cytomegalovirus exposure and HLA in healthy donors. PCR was performed using 60 Vbeta and 13 Jbeta primers. Profiled with immunoSEQ multiplex PCR; TCRdb holds only in-frame clones, not every one. Of 150,000 to 200,000 clones listed, around nine tenths were seen once; the top ten hold 1.5% to 2%. The sequencing sample was made of PBMCs. These receptors originate from a woman younger than 35 in good health and CMV-seronegative.

The rearrangement links TRBV6-1 to TRBJ2-5; D is undetermined. V lost 4 bases and J 1 base, leaving 10 bases between the germline ends. CDR3 length: 14 residues. Germline CDR1 and CDR2: MNHNS and SASEGT. CDR3 sequence (DNA): TGTGCCAGCAGTGGCCCAGGTGCCCAAGAGACCCAGTACTTC. Amino acid sequence: CASSGPGAQETQYF.

The rearrangement links TRBV5-1 to TRBJ2-3; a weak D match, TRBD2 (7 bases). V lost 4 bases, J lost 1 base, and 13 bases lay in between. The CDR3 consists of 15 residues. Germline loops: CDR1 SGHRS, CDR2 YFSETQ. In DNA, the CDR3 is TGCGCCAGCAGCAGACCGGGGGGCGGCACAGATACGCAGTATTTT. Its protein is CASSRPGGGTDTQYF.

This chain joins TRBV5-1 and TRBJ2-5; a possible D gene is TRBD1 (6 bases). The CDR3 covers 15 residues. Per the germline V gene, CDR1 is SGHRS and CDR2 is YFSETQ. Trimming took off 0 bases at V and 5 bases at J, with 14 bases between the two ends. Here the CDR3 DNA reads TGCGCCAGCAGCTTGGATCCGGGAAGGGGGGAGACCCAGTACTTC. Protein: CASSLDPGRGETQYF.

The chain links TRBV7-2 to TRBJ2-1; D may be TRBD1 (5 bases). Germline loops: CDR1 SGHTA, CDR2 FQGNSA. This CDR3 is built from 15 residues. V shed 1 base and J shed 5 bases, with 12 bases lying between them. The CDR3 is CASSLGGIRHNEQFF. The DNA for the CDR3 is TGTGCCAGCAGCTTAGGGGGCATACGGCACAATGAGCAGTTCTTC.

J is TRBJ2-5 and V is TRBV12-5, with 7 bases aligning to TRBD1. Germline V CDR1 and CDR2: LGHNT, FRNRAP. CDR3 length equals 12 residues. The trim removed 8 bases at V and 4 bases at J, leaving 4 bases unmatched. The CDR3, as DNA: TGTGCTAGTTCCGGGACAGCAGAGACCCAGTACTTC. It yields the protein CASSGTAETQYF.

The chain is built from TRBV6-1 and TRBJ2-5, with D perhaps matching TRBD1 (7 bases). The closer fit of TRBJ2-7 to the DNA end suggests the J call may be wrong. The CDR3 loop spans 14 amino acids. Germline V CDR1 and CDR2: MNHNS, SASEGT. The CDR3 DNA is TGTGCCAGCAATAGACAGGGACTGTCCTACGAGCAGTACTTC. Translated: CASNRQGLSYEQYF.

As regards this clone: Other nucleotide sequences from this sample produce the same CDR3. The chain joins TRBV18 to TRBJ1-1; 12 positions agree with TRBD1. Germline assignment: CDR1 KGHSH and CDR2 LQKENI. J gave up 5 bases and V 4 bases, and 5 bases lay outside the gene matches. This CDR3 region has 15 residues. CDR3 in amino acids: CASSLRDRGHTEAFF. CDR3 DNA sequence: TGTGCCAGCTCACTCCGGGACAGGGGGCATACTGAAGCTTTCTTT.

The CDR3 nucleotides are TGTGCCAGCAGTAGGACAGGGCTCTATGGCTACACCTTC. Its protein product is CASSRTGLYGYTF. V and J are TRBV28 and TRBJ1-2; 8 positions match TRBD1. Germline V gene lookup returns CDR1 MDHEN and CDR2 SYDVKM. V was clipped by 5 bases and J by 4 bases; unmatched bases: 3. This CDR3 comprises 13 residues.

The J gene is TRBJ2-7, the V gene TRBV7-2; TRBD2 matches at 11 bases. There are 15 residues in the CDR3. Germline V lookup: CDR1 SGHTA, CDR2 FQGNSA. Losses at the gene ends were 3 bases for V and 1 base for J; bases not matched to a gene: 2. The CDR3 sequence: CASSFTSGGSYEQYF. The CDR3 coding sequence is TGTGCCAGCAGCTTCACTAGCGGGGGTTCCTACGAGCAGTACTTC.

The CDR3 coding sequence is TGTGCCAGCTCACCGCGAGGGTTACCAGAGGCGAAACTGTTTTTT. Translating gives CASSPRGLPEAKLFF. The chain couples TRBV18 to TRBJ1-4, with D unclear. V was clipped by 3 bases and J by 11 bases, with 19 bases between them. The CDR3 loop spans 15 amino acids. Looked up from germline, CDR1 is KGHSH and CDR2 is LQKENI.

The J gene is TRBJ2-1, the V gene TRBV11-3; the match to TRBD2 covers 13 bases. Losses at the gene ends were 5 bases for V and 3 bases for J; bases not matched to a gene: 4. Germline CDR1 and CDR2: SGHNT and YENEEA. The CDR3 totals 16 residues. CDR3 sequence: CASSPRTSGSYNEQFF. Written as DNA, the CDR3 is TGTGCCAGCAGCCCACGGACTAGCGGGAGCTACAATGAGCAGTTCTTC.

This chain connects TRBV2 to TRBJ1-1; 9 positions match TRBD1. The V and J ends lost 8 bases and 6 bases, in that order; junction bases with no gene match: 16. The V gene's germline CDR1 is SNHLY and CDR2 FYNNEI. CDR3 length equals 16 residues. The CDR3 DNA reads TGTGCCAGCGAGTACAGGGGGCCAGGGGGTAGCGCTGAAGCTTTCTTT. Its translation is CASEYRGPGGSAEAFF.

The chain employs TRBV12-2 and TRBJ2-7; whether TRBD1, the table's D call, matches the DNA was not checked. TRBV12-2 is marked as a pseudogene. The CDR3 totals 15 residues. The DNA for the CDR3 is TGTGCAAGTCGCTTAGACAGGGTCCAATTCTACGAGCAGTACTTC. This encodes CASRLDRVQFYEQYF.

V is TRBV29-1 and J is TRBJ2-1; D gene uncertain. Germline loops: CDR1 SQVTM, CDR2 ANQGSEA. The CDR3 has 14 residues. Trimming stripped 7 bases from V and 0 bases from J, with 13 bases between. The CDR3 nucleotides read TGCAGCGCCGCTATTCGGGTCTCCTACAATGAGCAGTTCTTC. Encoded protein: CSAAIRVSYNEQFF.

This clone was recorded once. V is TRBV7-2 and J is TRBJ2-1; TRBD2 might be the D (5 bases). V was cut by 4 bases and J by 2 bases, with 15 bases left in between. This CDR3 has 16 residues. Germline CDR1 and CDR2: SGHTA and FQGNSA. CDR3 sequence (DNA): TGTGCCAGCAGCTCAAGGACTGGCCCTCCCTACAATGAGCAGTTCTTC. Translating gives CASSSRTGPPYNEQFF.

As regards this clone: Other DNA sequences in the sample encode the same CDR3. The chain has TRBV5-1 and TRBJ1-3, with unresolved D. The V gene's germline CDR1 is SGHRS and CDR2 YFSETQ. V was trimmed by 0 bases and J by 0 bases, leaving 7 bases between them. This CDR3 has 15 residues. The CDR3 sequence: CASSLGGSSGNTIYF. The CDR3 nucleotides read TGCGCCAGCAGCTTGGGTGGGAGCTCTGGAAACACCATATATTTT. The complete variable domain, with remaining parts taken from reference TRBV5-1 and TRBJ1-3, reads KAGVTQTPRYLIKTRGQQVTLSCSPISGHRSVSWYQQTPGQGLQFLFEYFSETQRNKGNFPGRFSGRQFSNSRSEMNVSTLELGDSALYLCASSLGGSSGNTIYFGEGSWLTVV.

This chain links TRBV14 with TRBJ1-2, with D unclear. The CDR3 totals 14 residues. Trimming took 4 bases from V and 3 from J, leaving 12 bases between them. CDR1 and CDR2 from the germline V gene are SGHDN and FVKESK. CDR3 region: CASSPRLADYGYTF. The CDR3 DNA is TGTGCCAGCAGCCCGAGGTTAGCGGACTATGGCTACACCTTC.

This clone was detected once. V usage is TRBV12-5 and J usage is TRBJ2-3; D gene ambiguous. The CDR3 spans 13 residues. The V end was cut by 7 bases, the J end by 2 bases, with 10 bases between. From germline, CDR1 is LGHNT and CDR2 FRNRAP. CDR3 loop: CASAFQNTDTQYF. The CDR3 coding sequence is TGTGCTAGTGCCTTCCAGAACACAGATACGCAGTATTTT.

V and J are TRBV4-1 and TRBJ1-2; unclear D gene. V was pared by 4 bases and J by 3 bases, with 15 bases between. The CDR3 has 15 amino acids. CDR1 and CDR2 from the germline V gene are MGHRA and YSYEKL. In nucleotides, the CDR3 is TGCGCCAGCAGCCTTGGCGGAGTTTCGGACTATGGCTACACCTTC. Protein product: CASSLGGVSDYGYTF.

This clone turned up a few times. The V call is TRBV7-2, the J call TRBJ2-5; tentatively, D is TRBD2 (5 bases). This CDR3 contains 13 residues. Trimming took off 3 bases at V and 2 bases at J, with 7 bases between the two ends. Per the germline V gene, CDR1 is SGHTA and CDR2 is FQGNSA. CDR3 DNA: TGTGCCAGCAGCTTCGGGGTACAAGAGACCCAGTACTTC. Translated: CASSFGVQETQYF.

The rearrangement uses TRBV29-1 and TRBJ2-1; D is possibly TRBD2 (6 bases). Germline CDR1 is SQVTM and CDR2 is ANQGSEA. The CDR3 runs 14 residues. The V and J ends lost 7 bases and 2 bases respectively, with 15 bases between them. The CDR3 reads CSGSRGAPYNEQFF. The CDR3 DNA reads as TGCAGCGGTAGCCGCGGGGCCCCCTACAATGAGCAGTTCTTC.

This chain links TRBV11-3 with TRBJ2-1; 9 bases fit TRBD2. This CDR3 comprises 15 residues. Germline-derived CDR1 and CDR2 are SGHNT and YENEEA. The V gene end was trimmed by 2 bases and the J gene end by 7 bases; junction bases not matched to a gene: 6. This CDR3 reads CASSLFGGRGNEQFF. DNA of the CDR3: TGTGCCAGCAGCTTATTCGGCGGGAGGGGGAATGAGCAGTTCTTC.

V gene TRBV7-9 combines with J gene TRBJ1-2, with a weak D call TRBD1 (5 bases). The CDR3 is 12 residues long. CDR1 is SEHNR, CDR2 FQNEAQ, per germline (reference sequence). CDR3 sequence reads: CSFSGVDYGYTF. The DNA of the CDR3 is TGTTCCTTCTCGGGGGTCGACTATGGCTACACCTTC.

This clone was found a few times. The same CDR3 can be traced to other DNA sequences in this sample. V and J are TRBV29-1 and TRBJ1-1, with D uncertain. With 6 bases removed from V and 7 bases from J, the gap between germline ends came to 9 bases. This CDR3 region has 10 residues. The germline V gene encodes CDR1 SQVTM and CDR2 ANQGSEA. The CDR3 sequence: CSVRLYEAFF. The CDR3 coding sequence is TGCAGCGTGCGACTTTATGAAGCTTTCTTT.

This rearrangement joins TRBV5-5 to TRBJ1-3; D unclear. This CDR3 is 13 amino acids long. Looked up from germline, CDR1 is SGHKS and CDR2 is YYEKEE (reference sequence). V gave up 7 bases and J gave up 0 bases, with 8 bases separating them. The CDR3 protein is CASQRLSGNTIYF. The CDR3 DNA reads TGTGCCAGCCAGCGCCTCTCTGGAAACACCATATATTTT.